This T cell receptor beta chain was sequenced during a study of blood T cells in healthy people across ages. Study details: Template-switching capture recovered about one barcoded beta molecule per two T cells.

With respect to this clonotype: The antigen remains undetermined.

Healthy Caucasian individuals from Russia aged 6 to 90 were enrolled as donors. Overall study findings and caveats: Not knowing donor CMV status may have confounded expanded clonotype changes.

Then a second PCR, running about 6 to 12 cycles, was carried out with a sample-barcoded 5' primer and a J-beta primer mix. TCRdb ran MiXCR on the 5' RACE reads and lists one entry per CDR3 protein. The table includes 700,000 to 800,000 distinct CDR3 sequences, about 40% detected once. The CDR3 runs to 13 residues. V lost 2 bases and J lost 0, with 7 bases in between. Per the germline V gene, CDR1 is DFQATT and CDR2 is SNEGSKA (reference sequence). The TCR sequence derives from a woman aged 55-75 years in good health. This sequence joins TRBV20-1 and TRBJ1-1; no clear D gene. The sample comprised blood. CDR3 in amino acids: CSARCSMNTEAFF. The CDR3 nucleotides read TGCAGTGCTAGATGCAGCATGAACACTGAAGCTTTCTTT.